Here is one T cell receptor beta chain with its context. Trimming removed 4 bases at V and 0 bases at J, with 14 bases between. Germline V lookup: CDR1 LNHDA, CDR2 SQIVND (reference sequence). The CDR3 is 16 residues long. This record belongs to a study of blood T cell repertoires in COVID-19. The data were produced by immunoSEQ multiplex PCR, yet TCRdb's version contains in-frame clones alone and is incomplete. The sample consists of 150,000 to 200,000 clones, approximately 88% of them appearing once. The sample consisted of peripheral blood. J is TRBJ2-3 and V is TRBV19; D possibly corresponds to TRBD2 (6 bases). The receptor comes from a human donor in a cohort sampled during active COVID-19. Here the CDR3 reads CASSTWTITSTDTQYF. The CDR3 bases are TGTGCCAGTAGTACCTGGACTATCACTAGCACAGATACGCAGTATTTT.